This T cell receptor (beta chain) was sequenced in a study of cytomegalovirus exposure and HLA in healthy donors. Use of 60 Vbeta and 13 Jbeta primers characterized the PCR. Method: immunoSEQ multiplex PCR; TCRdb's copy keeps in-frame clones and lacks some. Here the sample spans about 110,000 clones, 60% to 75% being singletons. The CDR3 is made up of 16 amino acids. CDR1 is SGHTA, CDR2 FQGNSA, per germline. J lost 6 bases, V lost 4 bases, and 15 bases had no gene match. V and J are TRBV7-2 and TRBJ2-7; 7 bases match TRBD1. The sample comprised PBMCs. The source of this sequence is a male donor in good health and CMV-seropositive. The CDR3 region is CASSSQTGTADSEQYF. The CDR3 DNA reads as TGTGCCAGCAGCTCCCAAACCGGGACAGCCGATAGCGAGCAGTACTTC.